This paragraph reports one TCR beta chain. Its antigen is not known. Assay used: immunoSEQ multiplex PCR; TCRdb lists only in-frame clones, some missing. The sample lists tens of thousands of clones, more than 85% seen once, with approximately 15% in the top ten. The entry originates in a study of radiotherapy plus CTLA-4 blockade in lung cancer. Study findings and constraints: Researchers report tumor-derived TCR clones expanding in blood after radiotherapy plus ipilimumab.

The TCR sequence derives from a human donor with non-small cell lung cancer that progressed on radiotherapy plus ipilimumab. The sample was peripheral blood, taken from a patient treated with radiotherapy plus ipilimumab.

CDR3 region: CASSSPTGRSYNEQFF. CDR3 bases: TGTGCCAGCAGTTCACCGACAGGGCGCTCCTACAATGAGCAGTTCTTC. The genes are TRBV27 and TRBJ2-1, with 7 bases that match TRBD1. The CDR3 consists of 16 residues. Germline values: CDR1 MNHEY, CDR2 SMNVEV (reference sequence). Unmatched junction bases numbered 6, after V lost 4 bases and J lost 0 bases.